The clone carrying this T cell receptor (beta chain) was counted a few times. Its antigen is as yet unknown. TCRdb keeps only in-frame clones here, not all; method: immunoSEQ multiplex PCR. This table holds some 90,000 clones, roughly nine tenths found once. The record originates from a study of OX40 agonist ivuxolimab in advanced cancers. Findings and limits, study-wide: In general, CD8+ T cells held more expanded clones than CD4+ did, on average. Low levels of normalized T-cell clonal expansion also appeared in some nonresponders. Dose levels from 0.1 to 3.0 mg/kg saw CD4+ and CD8+ blood T cells expand clonally by week 6.

This clonotype was obtained from an adult with an advanced solid tumor such as melanoma, head and neck, liver or kidney cancer. Sequenced here: CD4+ or CD8+ T cells sorted from blood, sampled in a trial of the OX40 agonist ivuxolimab.

The CDR3 region has the DNA TGCGCCAGCAGCCGCCCGGGCGAGGGCGCGGAGCAGTACTTC. Its translation is CASSRPGEGAEQYF. The V call is TRBV4-1, the J call TRBJ2-7, with a tentative D call TRBD2 (5 bases). V was pared by 4 bases and J by 7 bases, with 17 bases between. CDR1 MGHRA and CDR2 YSYEKL come from the germline V gene. This CDR3 is 14 amino acids long.